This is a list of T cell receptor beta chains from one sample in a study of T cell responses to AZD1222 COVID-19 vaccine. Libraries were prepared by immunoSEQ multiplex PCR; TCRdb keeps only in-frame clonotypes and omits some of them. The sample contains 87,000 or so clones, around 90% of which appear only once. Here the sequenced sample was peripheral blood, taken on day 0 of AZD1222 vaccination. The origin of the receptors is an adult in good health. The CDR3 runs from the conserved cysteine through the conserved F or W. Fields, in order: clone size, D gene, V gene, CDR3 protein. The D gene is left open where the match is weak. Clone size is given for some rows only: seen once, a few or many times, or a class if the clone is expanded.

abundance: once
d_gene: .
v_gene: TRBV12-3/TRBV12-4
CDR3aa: CASSPGMAEAFF

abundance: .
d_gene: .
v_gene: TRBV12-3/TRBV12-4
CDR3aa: CASSFGGNQPQHF

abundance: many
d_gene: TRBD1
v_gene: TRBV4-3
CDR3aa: CASSPGQGAGETQYF

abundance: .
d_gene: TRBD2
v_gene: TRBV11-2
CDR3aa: CASSLDLAVLYEQYF

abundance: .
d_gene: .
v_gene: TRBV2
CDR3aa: CASSLIGQNYGYTF

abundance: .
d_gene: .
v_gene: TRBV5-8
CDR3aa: CASSLWRQPQHF

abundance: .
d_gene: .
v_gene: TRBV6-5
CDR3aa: CASMAGLYEQYF

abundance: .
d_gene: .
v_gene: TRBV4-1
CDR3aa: CASSQGGYEQYF

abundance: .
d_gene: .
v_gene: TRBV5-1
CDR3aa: CASSLYAVTNEQYF

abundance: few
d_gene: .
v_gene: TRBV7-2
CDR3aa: CASSLGETPGYTF

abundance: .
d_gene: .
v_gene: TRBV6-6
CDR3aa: CASSYWGGEQYF

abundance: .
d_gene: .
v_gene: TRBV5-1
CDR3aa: CASSAGGRSTGELFF

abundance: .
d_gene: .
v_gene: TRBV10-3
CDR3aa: CAISDQAPSYNSPLHF

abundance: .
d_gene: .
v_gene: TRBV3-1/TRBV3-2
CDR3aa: CASSRPPDQGTEAFF

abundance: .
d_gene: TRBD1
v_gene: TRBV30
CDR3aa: CAWSTGATDQPQHF

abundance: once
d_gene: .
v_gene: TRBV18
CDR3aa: CASSPGYLDTEAFF

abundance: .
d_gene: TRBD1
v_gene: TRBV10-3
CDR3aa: CAIRGQVPNEQFF

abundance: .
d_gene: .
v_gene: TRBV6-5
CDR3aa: CASSYSRGNSPLHF

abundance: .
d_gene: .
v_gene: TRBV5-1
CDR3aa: CASSLAGQEETQYF

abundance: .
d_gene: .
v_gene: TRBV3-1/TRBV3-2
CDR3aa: CASTRGNSPLHF

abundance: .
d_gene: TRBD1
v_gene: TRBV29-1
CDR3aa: CSAHRGQGGETQYF

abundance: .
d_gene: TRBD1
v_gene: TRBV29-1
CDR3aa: CSVEDWGQGEGQSRFGQYF

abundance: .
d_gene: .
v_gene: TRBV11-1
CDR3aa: CASSLRSVGTNEKLFF

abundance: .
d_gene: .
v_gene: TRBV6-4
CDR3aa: CASSDRGTDTQYF

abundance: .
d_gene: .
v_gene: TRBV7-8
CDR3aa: CASNPGTQNSPLHF

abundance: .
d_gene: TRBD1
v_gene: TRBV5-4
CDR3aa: CASSRDRLEAFF

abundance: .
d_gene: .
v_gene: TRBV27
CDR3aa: CASSLTVPSYNEQFF

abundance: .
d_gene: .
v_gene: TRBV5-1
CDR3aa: CASSLAGTLSGNTIYF